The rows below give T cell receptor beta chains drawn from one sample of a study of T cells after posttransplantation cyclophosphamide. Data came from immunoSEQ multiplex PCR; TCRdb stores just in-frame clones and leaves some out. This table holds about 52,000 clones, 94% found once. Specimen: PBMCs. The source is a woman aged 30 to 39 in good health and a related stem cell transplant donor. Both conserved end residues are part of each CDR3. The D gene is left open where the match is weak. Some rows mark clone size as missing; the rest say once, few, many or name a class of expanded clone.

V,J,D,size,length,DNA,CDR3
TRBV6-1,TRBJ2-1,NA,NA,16,TGTGCCAGCAGTGAAAACGGACATCAACCCTACAATGAGCAGTTCTTC,CASSENGHQPYNEQFF
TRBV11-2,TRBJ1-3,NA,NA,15,TGTGCCAGCAGCTTACAGGGTCCATCTGGAAACACCATATATTTT,CASSLQGPSGNTIYF
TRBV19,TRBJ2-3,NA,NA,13,TGTGCCAGTAGTATCGGGGTCACAGATACGCAGTATTTT,CASSIGVTDTQYF
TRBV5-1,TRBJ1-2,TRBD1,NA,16,TGCGCCAGCAGCGATAGGACAGGGGGCGCTAACTATGGCTACACCTTC,CASSDRTGGANYGYTF
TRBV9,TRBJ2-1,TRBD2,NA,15,TGTGCCAGCAGCCCCGGGACTAGCTTGGGGAATGAGCAGTTCTTC,CASSPGTSLGNEQFF
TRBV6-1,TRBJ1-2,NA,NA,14,TGTGCCAGCAGTGAAGCTTGGGAGAACTATGGCTACACCTTC,CASSEAWENYGYTF
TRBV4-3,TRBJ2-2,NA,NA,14,TGCGCCAGCAGCCTTGATAGGGGTCCCGGGGAGCTGTTTTTT,CASSLDRGPGELFF
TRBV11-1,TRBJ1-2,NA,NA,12,TGTGCCAGCAGCACGGGAGGGTATGGCTACACCTTC,CASSTGGYGYTF
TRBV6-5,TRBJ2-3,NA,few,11,TGTGCCAGCCTGTGGCTAGATACGCAGTATTTT,CASLWLDTQYF
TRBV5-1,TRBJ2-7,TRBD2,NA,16,TGCGCCAGCAGCCCCGGACTAGCGGGGGACTCCTACGAGCAGTACTTC,CASSPGLAGDSYEQYF
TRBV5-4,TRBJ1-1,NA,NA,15,TGTGCCAGCAGCTTGTACCGTGAGGCGTTCACTGAAGCTTTCTTT,CASSLYREAFTEAFF
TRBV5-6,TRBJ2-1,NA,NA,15,TGTGCCAGCAGCTCGGTTTCCCTAACAGGGTTTGAGCAGTTCTTC,CASSSVSLTGFEQFF
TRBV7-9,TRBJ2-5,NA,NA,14,TGTGCCAGCAGCTTAGACGGGATCCAAGAGACCCAGTACTTC,CASSLDGIQETQYF
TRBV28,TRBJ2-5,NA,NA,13,TGTGCCAGCAGGCCCGACAGTCAAGAGACCCAGTACTTC,CASRPDSQETQYF
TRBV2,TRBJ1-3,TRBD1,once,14,TGTGCCAGCAGTGGAAGGGGGCAAGGAAACACCATATATTTT,CASSGRGQGNTIYF
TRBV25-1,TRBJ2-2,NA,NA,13,TGTGCCAGCAGTGAACAGGTCACCGGGGAGCTGTTTTTT,CASSEQVTGELFF
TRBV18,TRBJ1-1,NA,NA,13,TGTGCCAGCTCACCAGCAGAGAACACTGAAGCTTTCTTT,CASSPAENTEAFF
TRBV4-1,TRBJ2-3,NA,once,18,TGCGCCAGCAGCCACAAAGATCCTACGGCAGGGAGGCAAGATACGCAGTATTTT,CASSHKDPTAGRQDTQYF
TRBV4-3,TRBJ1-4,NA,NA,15,TGCGCCAGCAGCCCCGAGGACTTCAGGGGTGAAAAACTGTTTTTT,CASSPEDFRGEKLFF
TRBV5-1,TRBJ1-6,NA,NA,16,TGCGCCAGCAGCCCGATGGCAATCACCTATAATTCACCCCTCCACTTT,CASSPMAITYNSPLHF
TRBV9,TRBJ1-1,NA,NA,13,TGTGCCAGCAGCCCCCGACAGGTGTATGAAGCTTTCTTT,CASSPRQVYEAFF
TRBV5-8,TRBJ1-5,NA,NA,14,TGTGCCAGCAGCTTCGTTCAGGTCTCTCAGCCCCAGCATTTT,CASSFVQVSQPQHF
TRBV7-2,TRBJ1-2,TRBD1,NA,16,TGTGCCAGCAGCTATACCGGGACAGGGAACTTCTATGGCTACACCTTC,CASSYTGTGNFYGYTF
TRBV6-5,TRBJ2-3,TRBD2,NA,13,TGTGCCAGCAGCACGGGACTAGCGGATACGCAGTATTTT,CASSTGLADTQYF
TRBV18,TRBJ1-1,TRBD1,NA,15,TGTGCCAGCTCACCACCGCTCCAGGGGGGCACTGAAGCTTTCTTT,CASSPPLQGGTEAFF
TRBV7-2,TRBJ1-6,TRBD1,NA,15,TGTGCCAGCAGCTCCCCGACAGGGTATAATTCACCCCTCCACTTT,CASSSPTGYNSPLHF
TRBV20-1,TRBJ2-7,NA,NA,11,TGCAGTGCTAGACGAACGACTGAGCAGTACTTC,CSARRTTEQYF
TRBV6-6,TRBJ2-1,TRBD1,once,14,TGTGCCAGCAGTTACCTCACAGGGGGGAATGAGCAGTTCTTC,CASSYLTGGNEQFF
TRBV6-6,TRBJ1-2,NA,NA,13,TGTGCCAGCAGTTTAGAGGGAAGGAGAGGCTACACCTTC,CASSLEGRRGYTF
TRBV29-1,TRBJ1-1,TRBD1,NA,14,TGCAGCGTTCATAGACAGGGCTTTCACACTGAAGCTTTCTTT,CSVHRQGFHTEAFF
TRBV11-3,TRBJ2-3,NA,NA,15,TGTGCCAGCAGCTTAGAATCGGCGGGGAAGGGCACGCAGTATTTT,CASSLESAGKGTQYF
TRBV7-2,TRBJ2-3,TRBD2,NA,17,TGTGCCAGCAGCTTAGTGCCGCGGGGGGGTGGTACAGATACGCAGTATTTT,CASSLVPRGGGTDTQYF
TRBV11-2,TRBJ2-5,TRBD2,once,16,TGTGCCAGCAGCTTAGTTACTAGCGGGGAAATAGAGACCCAGTACTTC,CASSLVTSGEIETQYF
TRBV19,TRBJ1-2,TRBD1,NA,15,TGTGCCAGTAGCCCAACCCTCGACAGGGGGCATGGCTACACCTTC,CASSPTLDRGHGYTF
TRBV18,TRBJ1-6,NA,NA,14,TGTGCCAGCTCACCAGGAGGGGATCACTCACCCCTCCACTTT,CASSPGGDHSPLHF
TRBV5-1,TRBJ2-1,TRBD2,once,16,TGCGCCAGCAGCTTGTGGGGCGGGGGGGCGGTAGATGAGCAGTTCTTC,CASSLWGGGAVDEQFF
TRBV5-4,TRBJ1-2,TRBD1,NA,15,TGTGCCAGCAGCTTGGCGGGGACAGGGTCAAGGGGCTACACCTTC,CASSLAGTGSRGYTF
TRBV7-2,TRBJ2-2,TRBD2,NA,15,TGTGCCAGCAGCACCGGACTAGCGGGGATCCCGGAGCTGTTTTTT,CASSTGLAGIPELFF
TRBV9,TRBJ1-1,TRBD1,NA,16,TGTGCCAGCAGCGTAACTGGCAGGGGGTTGAACACTGAAGCTTTCTTT,CASSVTGRGLNTEAFF
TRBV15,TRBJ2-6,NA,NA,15,TGTGCCGTCTCTGTCGGTGGCTCTGGGGCCAACGTCCTGACTTTC,CAVSVGGSGANVLTF